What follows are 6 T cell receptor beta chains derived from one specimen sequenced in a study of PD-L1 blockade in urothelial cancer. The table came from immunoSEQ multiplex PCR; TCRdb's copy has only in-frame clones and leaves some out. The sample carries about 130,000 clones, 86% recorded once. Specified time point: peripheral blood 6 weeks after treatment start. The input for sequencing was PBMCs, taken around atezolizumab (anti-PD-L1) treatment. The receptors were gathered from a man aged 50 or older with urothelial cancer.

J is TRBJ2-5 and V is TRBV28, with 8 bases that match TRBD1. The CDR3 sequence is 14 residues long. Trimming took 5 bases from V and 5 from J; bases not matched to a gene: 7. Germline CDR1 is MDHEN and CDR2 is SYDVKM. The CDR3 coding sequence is TGTGCCAGCAGTCCCGGACAGGGATGGGAGACCCAGTACTTC. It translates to CASSPGQGWETQYF. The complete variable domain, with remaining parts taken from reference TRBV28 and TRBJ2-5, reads DVKVTQSSRYLVKRTGEKVFLECVQDMDHENMFWYRQDPGLGLRLIYFSYDVKMKEKGDIPEGYSVSREKKERFSLILESASTNQTSMYLCASSPGQGWETQYFGPGTRLLVL.

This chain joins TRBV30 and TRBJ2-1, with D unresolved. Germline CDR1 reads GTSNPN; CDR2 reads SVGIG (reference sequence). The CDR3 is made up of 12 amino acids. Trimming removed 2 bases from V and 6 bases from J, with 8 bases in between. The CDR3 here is CAWSQAANEQFF. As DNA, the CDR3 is TGTGCCTGGAGTCAGGCAGCCAATGAGCAGTTCTTC.

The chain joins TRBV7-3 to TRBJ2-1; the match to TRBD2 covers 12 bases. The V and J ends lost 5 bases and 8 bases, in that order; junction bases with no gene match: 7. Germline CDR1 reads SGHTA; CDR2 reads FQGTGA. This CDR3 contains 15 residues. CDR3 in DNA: TGTGCCAGCAGCATGACTAGCGGGAGTACTTATGAGCAGTTCTTC. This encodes CASSMTSGSTYEQFF.

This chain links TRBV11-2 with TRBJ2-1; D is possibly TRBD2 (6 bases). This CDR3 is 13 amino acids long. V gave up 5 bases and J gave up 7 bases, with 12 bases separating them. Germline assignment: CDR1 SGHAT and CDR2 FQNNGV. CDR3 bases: TGTGCCAGCAGCCAGACTAGTCTGAATGAGCAGTTCTTC. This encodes CASSQTSLNEQFF.

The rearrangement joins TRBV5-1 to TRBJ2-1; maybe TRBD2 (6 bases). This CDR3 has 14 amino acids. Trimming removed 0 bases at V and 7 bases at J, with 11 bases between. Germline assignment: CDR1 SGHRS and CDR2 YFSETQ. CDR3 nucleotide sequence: TGCGCCAGCAGCTTGGTTGGAGGGCGGAATGAGCAGTTCTTC. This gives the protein CASSLVGGRNEQFF.

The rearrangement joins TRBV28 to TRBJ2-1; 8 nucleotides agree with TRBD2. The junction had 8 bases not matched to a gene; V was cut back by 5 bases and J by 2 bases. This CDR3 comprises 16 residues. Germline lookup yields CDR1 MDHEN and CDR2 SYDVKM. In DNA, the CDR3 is TGTGCCAGCAGTGCAGCTACTAGCGGAGCCTACAATGAGCAGTTCTTC. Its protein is CASSAATSGAYNEQFF.